Each of the 28 T cell receptor beta chains below was sequenced from the same sample in a study of blood T cell repertoires in COVID-19. Sequencing was performed with immunoSEQ multiplex PCR; in TCRdb, only in-frame clones are kept and a portion is missing. The table includes 200,000 to 250,000 clones, about four fifths detected once. The sample comprised PBMCs or T cells enriched from blood (not recorded which). These receptors all stem from a woman aged 40 to 55 who had been exposed to COVID-19.

As concerns this clone: Other DNA sequences within the sample encode an identical CDR3. V usage is TRBV18 and J usage is TRBJ1-2; D is possibly TRBD1 (5 bases). CDR1 is KGHSH, CDR2 LQKENI, per germline. This CDR3 region has 13 residues. Trimming removed 6 bases at V and 4 bases at J, with 12 bases between. The CDR3 loop reads CASSPDRAYGYTF. The CDR3 DNA follows: TGTGCCAGCTCGCCTGACAGAGCCTATGGCTACACCTTC.

The V call is TRBV6-5, the J call TRBJ1-2; the match to TRBD1 covers 8 bases. Trimming at V came to 5 bases and at J to 4 bases, leaving 9 bases not matched to a gene. Germline V gene data show CDR1 as MNHEY and CDR2 as SVGAGI. The CDR3 sequence is 15 residues long. CDR3 nucleotide sequence: TGTGCCAGCAGTCCCCGGGACAGGAGATTCTATGGCTACACCTTC. The encoded protein is CASSPRDRRFYGYTF.

The chain combines TRBV29-1 with TRBJ2-3; no clear D gene. The germline V gene has CDR1 SQVTM and CDR2 ANQGSEA. V was clipped by 2 bases and J by 0 bases, with 3 bases between them. The CDR3 runs 12 residues. The CDR3 nucleotides are TGCAGCGTTGAAACTAGCACAGATACGCAGTATTTT. Its translation is CSVETSTDTQYF.

The chain couples TRBV3-1 (or the pseudogene TRBV3-2) to TRBJ2-7; TRBD1 matches 7 bases. The junction had 2 bases not matched to a gene; V was cut back by 4 bases and J by 2 bases. The CDR3 sequence is 13 residues long. From germline, CDR1 is LGHDT and CDR2 YNNKEL (reference sequence). The CDR3: CASSRQGPYEQYF. The CDR3 DNA sequence: TGTGCCAGCAGCCGACAGGGTCCCTACGAGCAGTACTTC.

The gene calls are TRBV5-1 and TRBJ2-6; D is unclear. Germline values: CDR1 SGHRS, CDR2 YFSETQ. V gave up 1 base and J gave up 0 bases, with 5 bases separating them. This CDR3 has 15 amino acids. CDR3: CASSLSLSGANVLTF. The CDR3 nucleotides are TGCGCCAGCAGCTTGAGCCTCTCTGGGGCCAACGTCCTGACTTTC.

The V gene is TRBV28, the J gene TRBJ1-6; D might be TRBD1 (5 bases). CDR3 length: 16 residues. Trimming removed 9 bases from V and 2 bases from J, with 17 bases in between. Germline V lookup: CDR1 MDHEN, CDR2 SYDVKM. The CDR3 spells CASRRVQAAYNSPLHF. Here the CDR3 DNA reads TGTGCCAGTAGACGAGTACAGGCGGCCTATAATTCACCCCTCCACTTT.

The rearrangement uses TRBV24-1 and TRBJ1-4; 8 nucleotides agree with TRBD1. The trim removed 3 bases at V and 8 bases at J, leaving 7 bases unmatched. The CDR3 has 15 residues. Per germline, CDR1 KGHDR and CDR2 SFDVKD. The CDR3 is CATSDQTGEGEKLFF. The CDR3 DNA reads TGTGCCACCAGTGATCAGACAGGGGAGGGAGAAAAACTGTTTTTT.

The chain joins TRBV9 to TRBJ1-2; 7 bases map to TRBD1. This CDR3 has 14 residues. V trimming: 7 bases; J trimming: 8 bases; junction bases outside the gene matches: 14. The germline V gene has CDR1 SGDLS and CDR2 YYNGEE. CDR3 sequence reads: CASLGGQARKGYTF. CDR3 in DNA: TGTGCCAGCCTAGGTGGACAGGCGAGGAAGGGCTACACCTTC.

This chain links TRBV5-5 with TRBJ2-5; the match to TRBD2 covers 12 bases. Unmatched junction bases numbered 4, after V lost 0 bases and J lost 1 base. CDR1 SGHKS and CDR2 YYEKEE come from the germline V gene (reference sequence). The CDR3 contains 17 residues. The CDR3 protein is CASSLGLAGGSQETQYF. The CDR3 bases are TGTGCCAGCAGCTTGGGGCTAGCGGGGGGGTCCCAAGAGACCCAGTACTTC.

J is TRBJ2-1 and V is TRBV6-5; TRBD2 agrees at 8 bases. CDR1 is MNHEY and CDR2 is SVGAGI in the germline V gene. Trimming at V came to 2 bases and at J to 9 bases, leaving 9 bases not matched to a gene. There are 15 residues in the CDR3. For the CDR3, the DNA is TGTGCCAGCAGTTACATGCGGGGGGCCGGGGGTGAGCAGTTCTTC. This codes for CASSYMRGAGGEQFF.

J is TRBJ2-2 and V is TRBV19, with TRBD2 matching over 11 bases. The germline CDR1 and CDR2 sequences are LNHDA and SQIVND (reference sequence). V lost 9 bases, J lost 4 bases, and 7 bases stayed unmatched. This CDR3 comprises 15 residues. In nucleotides, the CDR3 is TGTGCCAGCCATAGACTAGCGGGGATCACCGGGGAGCTGTTTTTT. Its translation is CASHRLAGITGELFF.

The V call is TRBV6-5, the J call TRBJ1-4; TRBD1 agrees at 7 bases. Germline CDR1 and CDR2: MNHEY and SVGAGI. This CDR3 is 14 amino acids long. Losses at the gene ends were 6 bases for V and 4 bases for J; bases not matched to a gene: 5. The CDR3 loop is CASRRGTVNEKLFF. DNA of the CDR3: TGTGCCAGCAGGCGCGGGACAGTTAATGAAAAACTGTTTTTT.

This clone occurred many times. The V gene is TRBV10-3, the J gene TRBJ1-1, with D unclear. Germline values: CDR1 ENHRY, CDR2 SYGVKD. This CDR3 has 13 residues. V was pared by 5 bases and J by 4 bases, with 11 bases between. The CDR3 reads CAISMDRGTEAFF. CDR3 nucleotides: TGTGCCATCAGTATGGATCGAGGCACTGAAGCTTTCTTT.

The rearrangement joins TRBV12-3 or TRBV12-4 to TRBJ2-7; D remains ambiguous. The CDR3 extends over 12 amino acids. V was clipped by 4 bases and J by 0 bases, with 4 bases between them. The CDR3 region is CASSSSSYEQYF. Here the CDR3 DNA reads TGTGCCAGCAGTTCGTCCTCCTACGAGCAGTACTTC.

V usage is TRBV4-1 and J usage is TRBJ2-7; TRBD2 agrees at 8 bases. The germline gives CDR1 MGHRA, CDR2 YSYEKL. J was trimmed by 5 bases and V by 1 base; bases with no gene match: 13. There are 17 residues in the CDR3. CDR3 DNA sequence: TGCGCCAGCAGCCAAGTTTTGACGGGGGGGCCGAGGAACGAGCAGTACTTC. It translates to CASSQVLTGGPRNEQYF.

The V call is TRBV27, the J call TRBJ2-2; 8 bases are shared with TRBD1. Germline CDR1 MNHEY, CDR2 SMNVEV (reference sequence). This CDR3 region has 17 residues. Trimming at V came to 5 bases and at J to 5 bases, leaving 13 bases not matched to a gene. CDR3 DNA sequence: TGTGCCAGCAGTCTCCCCCGGACAGGGCCCGGTACCGGGGAGCTGTTTTTT. It specifies CASSLPRTGPGTGELFF.

This clone was seen a few times. The gene calls are TRBV19 and TRBJ1-1, with 8 bases aligning to TRBD1. The V segment lost 3 bases and the J segment 6 bases; nucleotides outside the gene matches: 6. This CDR3 has 14 residues. CDR1 and CDR2 (germline): LNHDA, SQIVND (reference sequence). The CDR3 DNA is TGTGCCAGTAGTATCCGACAGGGGACGGCTGAAGCTTTCTTT. It specifies CASSIRQGTAEAFF.

V gene TRBV10-3 combines with J gene TRBJ1-2, with 8 bases lining up with TRBD1. This CDR3 comprises 14 residues. CDR1 is ENHRY and CDR2 is SYGVKD in the germline V gene. The junction had 4 bases not matched to a gene; V was cut back by 2 bases and J by 5 bases. For the CDR3, the DNA is TGTGCCATCAGTGAGGGGACAGGACTATATGGCTACACCTTC. The encoded protein is CAISEGTGLYGYTF.

The chain joins TRBV6-2 or TRBV6-3 to TRBJ1-2; TRBD1 matches at 7 bases. V shed 5 bases, J shed 0 bases, and the junction held 3 bases outside the gene matches. CDR1 is MNHEY and CDR2 is SVGEGT in the germline V gene. The CDR3 length is 14 residues. This CDR3 reads CASSNDRANYGYTF. Here the CDR3 DNA reads TGTGCCAGCAGTAACGACAGGGCTAACTATGGCTACACCTTC.

This clone was seen a handful of times. The same CDR3 can be traced to other DNA sequences in this sample. This chain uses TRBV7-2 with TRBJ1-5; D remains ambiguous. Germline V gene data show CDR1 as SGHTA and CDR2 as FQGNSA. The V end lost 4 bases, the J end lost 2 bases, and 6 bases lay between the germline ends. The CDR3 is made up of 13 amino acids. The CDR3 DNA follows: TGTGCCAGCAGCTACCGGGGCAATCAGCCCCAGCATTTT. This sequence encodes CASSYRGNQPQHF.

The chain uses TRBV6-1 and TRBJ2-7; tentatively, D is TRBD1 (6 bases). The ends were cut back, 3 bases at V and 2 bases at J, with 8 bases in the middle. Germline CDR1 reads MNHNS; CDR2 reads SASEGT. This CDR3 has 13 residues. CDR3 protein: CASSDGQTYEQYF. For the CDR3, the DNA is TGTGCCAGCAGTGACGGACAGACCTACGAGCAGTACTTC.

The chain uses TRBV7-9 and TRBJ2-5; unclear D gene. The ends were cut back, 5 bases at V and 5 bases at J, with 9 bases in the middle. CDR3 length: 12 amino acids. The germline CDR1 and CDR2 sequences are SEHNR and FQNEAQ (reference sequence). The CDR3 region has the DNA TGTGCCAGCAGCAGCGCTAGGGAGACCCAGTACTTC. Its protein product is CASSSARETQYF.

This clone was observed a single time. The V gene is TRBV28, the J gene TRBJ1-5; the D gene is possibly TRBD1 (6 bases). Germline lookup yields CDR1 MDHEN and CDR2 SYDVKM. V was clipped by 2 bases and J by 4 bases, with 9 bases between them. The CDR3 totals 14 residues. CDR3 DNA sequence: TGTGCCAGCAGTTTAGGGGGCATAAATCAGCCCCAGCATTTT. Protein: CASSLGGINQPQHF.

The table lists this clone with a few counts. The chain employs TRBV5-1 and TRBJ2-1; TRBD2 matches 11 bases. Trimming took 7 bases from V and 10 from J; bases not matched to a gene: 13. CDR3 length: 15 amino acids. CDR1 SGHRS and CDR2 YFSETQ come from the germline V gene. The CDR3 DNA follows: TGCGCCAGCTCGCCGACTAGCGGGGCCGAGGGGGAGCAGTTCTTC. Amino acids: CASSPTSGAEGEQFF.

The chain combines TRBV19 with TRBJ2-3; no reliable D call. V lost 1 base, J lost 6 bases, and 14 bases lay in between. CDR1 and CDR2 from the germline V gene are LNHDA and SQIVND (reference sequence). The CDR3 extends over 15 amino acids. This CDR3 reads CASSIGTVYYDTQYF. In DNA form, the CDR3 reads TGTGCCAGTAGTATAGGCACGGTTTACTACGATACGCAGTATTTT.

This clone was seen only once. The J gene is TRBJ2-5, the V gene TRBV5-4; D ambiguous. V gave up 4 bases and J gave up 5 bases, with 21 bases separating them. Germline CDR1 is SGHNT and CDR2 is YYREEE (reference sequence). The CDR3 loop spans 16 amino acids. The CDR3 reads CASSDPLYASCETQYF. The CDR3, as DNA: TGTGCCAGCAGCGACCCCCTTTATGCTAGTTGTGAGACCCAGTACTTC.

The J gene is TRBJ2-1, the V gene TRBV2; TRBD1 is a possible D gene (6 bases). The CDR3 spans 17 residues. Germline CDR1 SNHLY, CDR2 FYNNEI. The ends were cut back, 6 bases at V and 4 bases at J, with 22 bases in the middle. The CDR3 spells CASSLNRDNRRYNEQFF. CDR3 DNA sequence: TGTGCCAGCAGCCTAAACCGGGACAATAGAAGATACAATGAGCAGTTCTTC.

This chain links TRBV7-9 with TRBJ1-6, with D possibly TRBD1 on 6 matching bases. The CDR3 runs 16 residues. V gave up 5 bases and J gave up 5 bases, with 16 bases separating them. From germline, CDR1 is SEHNR and CDR2 FQNEAQ (reference sequence). In DNA, the CDR3 is TGTGCCAGCAGCGTCGGACAGCAGATGGATAATTCACCCCTCCACTTT. Its protein is CASSVGQQMDNSPLHF.